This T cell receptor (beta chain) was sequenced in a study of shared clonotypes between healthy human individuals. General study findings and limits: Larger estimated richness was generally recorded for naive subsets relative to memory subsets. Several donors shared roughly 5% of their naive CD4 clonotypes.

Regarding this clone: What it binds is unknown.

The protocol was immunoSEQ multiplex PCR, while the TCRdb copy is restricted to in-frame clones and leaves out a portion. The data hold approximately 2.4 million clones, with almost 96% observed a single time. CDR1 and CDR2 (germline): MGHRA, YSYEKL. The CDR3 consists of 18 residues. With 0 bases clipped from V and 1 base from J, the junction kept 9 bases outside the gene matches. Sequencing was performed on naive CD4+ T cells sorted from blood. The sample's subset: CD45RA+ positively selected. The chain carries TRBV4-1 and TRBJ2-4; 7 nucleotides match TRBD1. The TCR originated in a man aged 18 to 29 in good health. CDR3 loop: CASSQDGQGEVAKNIQYF. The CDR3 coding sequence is TGCGCCAGCAGCCAAGATGGGCAGGGGGAAGTCGCCAAAAACATTCAGTACTTC.